This TCR beta chain was sequenced in a study of OX40 agonist ivuxolimab in advanced cancers. Notes on the research overall: The costimulatory receptor OX40 (CD134) was targeted by ivuxolimab, a fully human IgG2 agonistic monoclonal antibody. Intravenous ivuxolimab was administered to patients every 2 weeks at six dose levels: 0.01, 0.1, 0.3, 1.5, 3 and 10 mg/kg. Of the roughly 54 patients in dose escalation, about 20 had hepatocellular carcinoma, some 15 had melanoma, 9 had renal cell carcinoma and 9 had head and neck cancer. A male proportion of 70% to 90% and a mean age of around 60 years, ranging from about 20 to 85, were recorded for the dose-escalation cohort. Prior anti-PD-1, anti-PD-L1 or anti-CTLA-4 therapy was permitted, and checkpoint inhibitors had been received by around 39% of dose-escalation patients. Partial responses occurred in three dose-escalation patients: two with cutaneous melanoma and one with hepatocellular carcinoma. The point of sequencing TCRbeta in the periphery was to test whether ivuxolimab changed TCR sequence diversity and drove clonal T-cell expansion. The monotherapy dose-escalation portion (N of about 50 patients) of the phase I ivuxolimab trial is reported in the paper.

The CDR3 sequence holds 15 residues, the cysteine and phenylalanine included. Here the CDR3 DNA is all that survives: 45 bases in frame from base 1. Relative to germline, V is 1 base shorter and J is 6 bases shorter, with 16 bases between their ends. The germline V gene (reference sequence) sets CDR1 to SEHNR and CDR2 to FQNEAQ. Genomic DNA was isolated from the sorted cells so that the TCRbeta CDR3 region could be sequenced. TCRbeta CDR3 regions were sequenced using the immunoSEQ Assay. TCRdb carries this immuneACCESS record with in-frame sequences only. Its versions omit some clonotypes, under half of them owing to an unresolved V gene in the studies checked, with the rest unexplained. Across this sample there are about 67,000 clones, with 65% to 90% seen only once. The ten largest clones represent 2.4% of the sample. The trial excluded patients who had a history of autoimmune disease or who were on systemic immunosuppression. Peripheral blood for TCR sequencing was collected from all dose cohorts at baseline, on cycle 4 day 1, and on cycle 7 day 1. The samples were taken from a phase I, first-in-human, multicenter, open-label dose-escalation trial of ivuxolimab. Adults with locally advanced or metastatic head and neck squamous cell, hepatocellular, melanoma or renal cell carcinoma were enrolled in the trial. CD4+ and CD8+ T cells were sorted separately from peripheral blood before TCR sequencing.

Broader findings and caveats from the paper: Partial responders in the 0.1-3.0 mg/kg groups had among the lowest normalized peripheral clonal expansion, especially among CD8+ T cells. After ivuxolimab, more expanded clones were found on average in CD8+ T cells than in CD4+ T cells. Which antigens the clonally expanded peripheral T cells were specific for was not determined. Low levels of normalized T-cell clonal expansion were also seen in some nonresponding patients. Clonal expansion of both CD4+ and CD8+ blood T cells was observed from baseline to week 6 at doses 0.1 to 3.0 mg/kg.

On this clone itself: No cognate antigen has been identified for it. Base qualities are missing; no much larger clone stands one base away.

The receptor was isolated from an adult with an advanced solid tumor such as melanoma, head and neck, liver or kidney cancer. The material sequenced was CD4+ or CD8+ T cells sorted from blood, taken in a trial of the OX40 agonist ivuxolimab. The chain uses TRBV7-9 and TRBJ2-7; TRBD1 is possibly the D segment (6 matching bases). The DNA sequence is as follows: TGTGCCAGCAGCTTAGGACAGGCGACCCTCTCCGAGCAGTACTTC. Translated, it reads CASSLGQATLSEQYF.